This TCR beta chain originates from a study of T cell repertoires in cytomegalovirus infection. Findings of the study overall: Clonotype analysis showed dominance of the ex vivo response by HLA-C-restricted CMV-specific TCR beta clonotypes.

TCRdb re-analysed the reads in MiXCR, keeping a single row per CDR3 protein. The data contain roughly 920,000 distinct CDR3 sequences, roughly 30% of them singletons. This clonotype occurred many times. Its antigen is unknown. The CDR3 extends over 16 amino acids. V lost 1 base to trimming and J lost 0 bases; unmatched junction nucleotides: 2. Germline CDR1 is SGHVS and CDR2 is FQNEAQ. Source: cultured CD8+ T cells from PBMCs, taken from culture after CMV antigen stimulation. The chain recombines TRBV7-8 with TRBJ2-7; 11 bases map to TRBD2. This clonotype was sampled from a human donor in good health (CMV status not recorded). Some clones in this sample may be carry-over from other donors' samples. CDR3 sequence reads: CASSLVLAGDSYEQYF. DNA for the CDR3: TGTGCCAGCAGCTTAGTACTAGCGGGGGACTCCTACGAGCAGTACTTC.